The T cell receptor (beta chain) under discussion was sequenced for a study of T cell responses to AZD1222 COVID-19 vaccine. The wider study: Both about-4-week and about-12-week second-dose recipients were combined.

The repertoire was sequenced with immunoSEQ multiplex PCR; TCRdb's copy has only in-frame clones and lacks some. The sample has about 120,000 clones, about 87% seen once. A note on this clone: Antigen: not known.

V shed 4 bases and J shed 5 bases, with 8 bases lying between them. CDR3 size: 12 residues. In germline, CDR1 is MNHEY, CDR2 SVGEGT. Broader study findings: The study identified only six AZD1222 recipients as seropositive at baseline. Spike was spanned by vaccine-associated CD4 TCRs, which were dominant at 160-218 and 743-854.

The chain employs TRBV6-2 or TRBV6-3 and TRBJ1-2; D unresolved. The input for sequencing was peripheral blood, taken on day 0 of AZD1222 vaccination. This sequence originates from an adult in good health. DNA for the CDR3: TGTGCCAGCAGTTGGACGGGTTATGGCTACACCTTC. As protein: CASSWTGYGYTF.